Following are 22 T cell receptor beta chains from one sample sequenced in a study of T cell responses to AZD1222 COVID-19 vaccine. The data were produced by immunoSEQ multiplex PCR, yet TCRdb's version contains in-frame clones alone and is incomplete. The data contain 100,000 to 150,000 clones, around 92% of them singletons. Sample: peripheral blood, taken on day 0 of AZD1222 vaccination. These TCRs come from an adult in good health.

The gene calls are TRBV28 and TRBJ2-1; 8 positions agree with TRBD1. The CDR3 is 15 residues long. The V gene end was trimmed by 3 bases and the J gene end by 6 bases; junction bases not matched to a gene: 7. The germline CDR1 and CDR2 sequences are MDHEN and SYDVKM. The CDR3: CASSLDRAYTNEQFF. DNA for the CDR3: TGTGCCAGCAGTTTGGACAGGGCTTATACCAATGAGCAGTTCTTC.

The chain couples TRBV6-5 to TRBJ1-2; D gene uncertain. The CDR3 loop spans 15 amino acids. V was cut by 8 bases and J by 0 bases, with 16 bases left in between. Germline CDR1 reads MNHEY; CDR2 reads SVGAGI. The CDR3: CASHDPGAANYGYTF. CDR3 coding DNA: TGTGCCAGCCACGATCCAGGAGCAGCTAACTATGGCTACACCTTC.

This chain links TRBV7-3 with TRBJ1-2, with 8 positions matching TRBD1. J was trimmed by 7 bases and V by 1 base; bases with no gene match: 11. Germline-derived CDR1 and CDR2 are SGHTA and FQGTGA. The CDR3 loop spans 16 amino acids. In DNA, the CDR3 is TGTGCCAGCAGCTTAATGTCTGGCAGGGGGCAGGTTGGCTACACCTTC. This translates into CASSLMSGRGQVGYTF.

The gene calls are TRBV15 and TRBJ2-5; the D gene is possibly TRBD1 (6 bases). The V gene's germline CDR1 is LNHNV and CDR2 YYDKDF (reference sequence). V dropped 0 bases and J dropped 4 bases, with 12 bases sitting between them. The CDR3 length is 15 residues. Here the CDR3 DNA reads TGTGCCACCAGCAGAGATCAGGGGTTGCGAGAGACCCAGTACTTC. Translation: CATSRDQGLRETQYF. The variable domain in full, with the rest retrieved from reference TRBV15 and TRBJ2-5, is DAMVIQNPRYQVTQFGKPVTLSCSQTLNHNVMYWYQQKSSQAPKLLFHYYDKDFNNEADTPDNFQSRRPNTSFCFLDIRSPGLGDTAMYLCATSRDQGLRETQYFGPGTRLLVL.

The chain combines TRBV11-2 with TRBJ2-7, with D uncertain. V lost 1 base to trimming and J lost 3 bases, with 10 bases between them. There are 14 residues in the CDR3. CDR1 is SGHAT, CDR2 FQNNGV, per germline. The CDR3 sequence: CASSLVFSGYEQYF. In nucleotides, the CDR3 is TGTGCCAGCAGCTTAGTATTTTCAGGCTACGAGCAGTACTTC.

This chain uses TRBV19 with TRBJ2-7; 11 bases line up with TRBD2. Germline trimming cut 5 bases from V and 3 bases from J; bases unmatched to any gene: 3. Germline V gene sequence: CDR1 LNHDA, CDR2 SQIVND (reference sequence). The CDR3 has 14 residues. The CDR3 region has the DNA TGTGCCAGTAGTCTCGGACTAGCGGGCTACGAGCAGTACTTC. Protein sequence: CASSLGLAGYEQYF.

The CDR3 spells CASSPLIAGGRKTQYF. CDR3 bases: TGTGCCAGCAGTCCTCTTATAGCGGGGGGCCGAAAGACCCAGTACTTC. The rearrangement joins TRBV11-2 to TRBJ2-5, with 10 bases fitting TRBD2. Unmatched junction bases numbered 13, after V lost 6 bases and J lost 6 bases. Germline V gene sequence: CDR1 SGHAT, CDR2 FQNNGV. This CDR3 is 16 amino acids long.

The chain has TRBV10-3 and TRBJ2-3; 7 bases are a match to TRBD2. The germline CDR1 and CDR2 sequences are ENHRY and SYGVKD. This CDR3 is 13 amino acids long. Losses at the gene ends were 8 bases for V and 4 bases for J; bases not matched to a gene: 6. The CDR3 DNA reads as TGTGCCATCCAAGCGGGGTCCCCAGATACGCAGTATTTT. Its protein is CAIQAGSPDTQYF.

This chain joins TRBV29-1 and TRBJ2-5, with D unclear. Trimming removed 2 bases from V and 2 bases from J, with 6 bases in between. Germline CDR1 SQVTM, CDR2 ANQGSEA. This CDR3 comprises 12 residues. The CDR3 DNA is TGCAGCGTTGAACCGAGACAAGAGACCCAGTACTTC. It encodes CSVEPRQETQYF.

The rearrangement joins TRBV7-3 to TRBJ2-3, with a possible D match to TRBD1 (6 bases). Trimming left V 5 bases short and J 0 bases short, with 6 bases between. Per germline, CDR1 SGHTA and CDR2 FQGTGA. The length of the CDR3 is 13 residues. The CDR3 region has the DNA TGTGCCAGCAGCCAGGGGAGCACAGATACGCAGTATTTT. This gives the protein CASSQGSTDTQYF.

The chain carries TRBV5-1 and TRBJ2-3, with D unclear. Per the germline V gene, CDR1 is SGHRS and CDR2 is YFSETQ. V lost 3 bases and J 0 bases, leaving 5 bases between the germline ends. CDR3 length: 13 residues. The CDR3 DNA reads TGCGCCAGCAGCTCCCATAGCACAGATACGCAGTATTTT. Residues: CASSSHSTDTQYF.

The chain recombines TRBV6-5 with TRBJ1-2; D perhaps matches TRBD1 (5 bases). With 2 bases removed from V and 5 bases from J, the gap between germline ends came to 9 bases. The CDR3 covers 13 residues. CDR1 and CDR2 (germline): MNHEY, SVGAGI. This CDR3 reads CASSYRDLYGYTF. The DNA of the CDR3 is TGTGCCAGCAGTTACCGGGACTTATATGGCTACACCTTC.

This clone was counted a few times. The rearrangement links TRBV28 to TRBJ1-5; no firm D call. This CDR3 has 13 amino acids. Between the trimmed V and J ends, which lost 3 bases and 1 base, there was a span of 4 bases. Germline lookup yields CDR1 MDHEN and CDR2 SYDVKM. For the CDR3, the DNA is TGTGCCAGCAGTTTTGCCAGCAATCAGCCCCAGCATTTT. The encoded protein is CASSFASNQPQHF. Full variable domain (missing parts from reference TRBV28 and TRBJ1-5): DVKVTQSSRYLVKRTGEKVFLECVQDMDHENMFWYRQDPGLGLRLIYFSYDVKMKEKGDIPEGYSVSREKKERFSLILESASTNQTSMYLCASSFASNQPQHFGDGTRLSIL.

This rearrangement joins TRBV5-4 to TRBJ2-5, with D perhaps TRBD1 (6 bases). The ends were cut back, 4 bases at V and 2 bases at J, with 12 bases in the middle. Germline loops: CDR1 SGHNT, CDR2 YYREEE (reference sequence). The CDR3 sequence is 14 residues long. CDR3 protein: CASSPGTGQETQYF. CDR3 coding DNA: TGTGCCAGCAGCCCAGGAACAGGGCAAGAGACCCAGTACTTC.

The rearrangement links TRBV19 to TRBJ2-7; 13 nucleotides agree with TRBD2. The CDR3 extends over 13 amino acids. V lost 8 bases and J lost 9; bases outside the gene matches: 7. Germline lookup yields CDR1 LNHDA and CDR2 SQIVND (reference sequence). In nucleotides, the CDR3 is TGTGCCAGTGGACTAGCGGGAGAGTCGGGGCAGTACTTC. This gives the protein CASGLAGESGQYF.

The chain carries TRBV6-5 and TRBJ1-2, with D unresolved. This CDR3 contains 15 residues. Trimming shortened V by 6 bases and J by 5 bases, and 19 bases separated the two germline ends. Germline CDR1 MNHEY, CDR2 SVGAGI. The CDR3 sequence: CASRWAKPPQYGYTF. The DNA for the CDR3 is TGTGCCAGCAGGTGGGCCAAACCCCCGCAGTATGGCTACACCTTC.

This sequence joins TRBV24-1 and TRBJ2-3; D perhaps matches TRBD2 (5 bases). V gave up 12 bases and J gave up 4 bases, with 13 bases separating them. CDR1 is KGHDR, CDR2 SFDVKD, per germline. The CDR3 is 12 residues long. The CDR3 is CAPRGPPDTQYF. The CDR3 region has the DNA TGTGCCCCTCGGGGTCCGCCAGATACGCAGTATTTT.

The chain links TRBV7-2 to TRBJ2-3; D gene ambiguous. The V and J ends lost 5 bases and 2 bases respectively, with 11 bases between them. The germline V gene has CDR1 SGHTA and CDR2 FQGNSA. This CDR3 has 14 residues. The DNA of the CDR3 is TGTGCCAGCAGCCCCCAGCGCGCCACAGATACGCAGTATTTT. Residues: CASSPQRATDTQYF.

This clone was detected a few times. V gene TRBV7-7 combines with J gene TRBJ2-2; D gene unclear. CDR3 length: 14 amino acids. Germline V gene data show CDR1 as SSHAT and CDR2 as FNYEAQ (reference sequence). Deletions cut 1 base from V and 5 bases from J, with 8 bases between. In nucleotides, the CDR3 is TGTGCCAGCAGCTTAGTGGGAAATACCGGGGAGCTGTTTTTT. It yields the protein CASSLVGNTGELFF.

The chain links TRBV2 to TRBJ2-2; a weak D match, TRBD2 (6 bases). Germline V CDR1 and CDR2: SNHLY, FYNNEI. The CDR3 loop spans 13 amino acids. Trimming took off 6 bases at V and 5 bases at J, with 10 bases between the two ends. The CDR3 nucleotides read TGTGCCAGCAGGCGGGATACTACCGGGGAGCTGTTTTTT. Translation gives CASRRDTTGELFF. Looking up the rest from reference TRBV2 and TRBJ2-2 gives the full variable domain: EPEVTQTPSHQVTQMGQEVILRCVPISNHLYFYWYRQILGQKVEFLVSFYNNEISEKSEIFDDQFSVERPDGSNFTLKIRSTKLEDSAMYFCASRRDTTGELFFGEGSRLTVL.

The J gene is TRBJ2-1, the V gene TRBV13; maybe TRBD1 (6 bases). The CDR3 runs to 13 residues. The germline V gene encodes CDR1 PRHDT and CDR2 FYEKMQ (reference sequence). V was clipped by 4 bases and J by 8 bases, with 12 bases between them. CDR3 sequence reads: CASSSIRGDEQFF. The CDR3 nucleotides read TGTGCCAGCAGCTCGATCAGGGGCGATGAGCAGTTCTTC. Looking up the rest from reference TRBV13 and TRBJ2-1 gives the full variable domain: AAGVIQSPRHLIKEKRETATLKCYPIPRHDTVYWYQQGPGQDPQFLISFYEKMQSDKGSIPDRFSAQQFSDYHSELNMSSLELGDSALYFCASSSIRGDEQFFGPGTRLTVL.

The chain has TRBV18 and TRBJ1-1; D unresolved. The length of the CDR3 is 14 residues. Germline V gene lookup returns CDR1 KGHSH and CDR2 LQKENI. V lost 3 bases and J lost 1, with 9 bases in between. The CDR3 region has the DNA TGTGCCAGCTCACCGATGACGGGGAACACTGAAGCTTTCTTT. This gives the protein CASSPMTGNTEAFF.